Below, 30 T cell receptor beta chains from the same sample are listed, as sequenced in a study of response to subunit inactivated influenza vaccine. One entry per CDR3 protein, called by TCRdb with MiXCR from the RT-PCR reads. The repertoire holds fewer than 550,000 distinct CDR3 sequences, less than 30% seen once, with 1.9% in the top ten. Sequencing was performed on CD4+ T cells sorted from PBMCs, taken more than 4 days after vaccination. The receptors derive from a man in his fifties who received an inactivated influenza vaccine.

The chain uses TRBV20-1 and TRBJ1-6; D is possibly TRBD1 (5 bases). The V gene lost 0 bases and the J gene lost 2 bases, with 11 bases spanning the gap. The CDR3 has 16 residues. Germline V gene sequence: CDR1 DFQATT, CDR2 SNEGSKA (reference sequence). This CDR3 is CSARDRGDPYNSPLHF. As DNA, the CDR3 is TGCAGTGCTAGAGATCGGGGGGATCCCTATAATTCACCCCTCCACTTT.

This chain links TRBV6-2 or TRBV6-3 with TRBJ1-5, with 8 bases matching TRBD1. Germline V gene lookup returns CDR1 MNHEY and CDR2 SVGEGT. V was clipped by 5 bases and J by 7 bases; unmatched bases: 4. CDR3 length: 13 residues. This CDR3 is CASSKQGDQPQHF. The CDR3 bases are TGTGCCAGCAGTAAACAGGGGGACCAGCCCCAGCATTTT.

The rearrangement uses TRBV5-1 and TRBJ2-3; 9 bases align to TRBD2. Germline V gene lookup returns CDR1 SGHRS and CDR2 YFSETQ. The V and J ends lost 0 bases and 4 bases, in that order; junction bases with no gene match: 3. The CDR3 has 15 residues. The DNA of the CDR3 is TGCGCCAGCAGCTTGGCAAGCGGGGGGTCAGATACGCAGTATTTT. Translation gives CASSLASGGSDTQYF.

V is TRBV29-1 and J is TRBJ2-1; D is possibly TRBD1 or TRBD2 (7 bases each). The germline V gene encodes CDR1 SQVTM and CDR2 ANQGSEA. V dropped 6 bases and J dropped 2 bases, with 14 bases sitting between them. The CDR3 totals 14 residues. This CDR3 is CSVAGGLTYNEQFF. As DNA, the CDR3 is TGCAGCGTGGCAGGGGGACTAACCTACAATGAGCAGTTCTTC.

This chain links TRBV6-6 with TRBJ2-5; the match to TRBD1 covers 9 bases. Germline CDR1 and CDR2: MNHNY and SVGAGI (reference sequence). This CDR3 has 13 residues. V was pared by 5 bases and J by 5 bases, with 3 bases of the junction left unmatched. CDR3 loop: CASSTGGRETQYF. The DNA of the CDR3 is TGTGCCAGCAGTACAGGGGGCCGGGAGACCCAGTACTTC.

The rearrangement joins TRBV7-9 to TRBJ2-6; D unclear. This CDR3 has 12 amino acids. Trimming took 8 bases from V and 2 from J, leaving 4 bases between them. The germline V gene has CDR1 SEHNR and CDR2 FQNEAQ (reference sequence). The CDR3 loop reads CASQTGANVLTF. The CDR3 nucleotides read TGTGCCAGCCAAACTGGGGCCAACGTCCTGACTTTC.

The chain links TRBV4-3 to TRBJ1-1; 7 bases are shared with TRBD1. CDR1 LGHNA and CDR2 YSLEER come from the germline V gene. The CDR3 has 12 residues. Trimming at V came to 4 bases and at J to 11 bases, leaving 7 bases not matched to a gene. The chain's CDR3 is CASSRGTERAFF. CDR3 coding DNA: TGCGCCAGCAGCCGAGGGACAGAGAGGGCTTTCTTT.

The table lists this clonotype with a count of one. The rearrangement uses TRBV4-3 and TRBJ1-1; D uncertain. The germline gives CDR1 LGHNA, CDR2 YSLEER. The CDR3 is 13 amino acids. The V end was cut by 0 bases, the J end by 11 bases, with 13 bases between. The CDR3 nucleotides read TGCGCCAGCAGCCAAGATCGGAGTAGTACGGCTTTCTTT. This translates into CASSQDRSSTAFF.

The chain joins TRBV20-1 to TRBJ2-3; 10 positions agree with TRBD1. The CDR3 loop spans 17 amino acids. Germline V CDR1 and CDR2: DFQATT, SNEGSKA (reference sequence). V gave up 2 bases and J gave up 0 bases; unmatched junction bases: 8. The CDR3 loop reads CSARQDRGYSSTDTQYF. The DNA for the CDR3 is TGCAGTGCTAGACAGGACAGGGGGTATTCTAGCACAGATACGCAGTATTTT.

This clonotype was observed a few times. The chain combines TRBV12-3 or TRBV12-4 with TRBJ1-2; D gene ambiguous. The germline V and J ends were trimmed by 5 bases and 9 bases, with 19 bases remaining between them. This CDR3 spans 14 amino acids. CDR3 in DNA: TGTGCCAGCAGTCCCCCGGACTATGGCGGGAGCTACACCTTC. Translated, it gives CASSPPDYGGSYTF.

V usage is TRBV20-1 and J usage is TRBJ1-5; possibly TRBD1 for D (6 bases). The CDR3 loop spans 13 amino acids. Trimming removed 6 bases at V and 3 bases at J, with 12 bases between. Germline CDR1 and CDR2: DFQATT and SNEGSKA (reference sequence). CDR3 bases: TGCAGTGCGGTCCGGGACACCAATCAGCCCCAGCATTTT. Encoded protein: CSAVRDTNQPQHF.

This chain connects TRBV25-1 to TRBJ1-6; D uncertain. CDR1 is MGHDK and CDR2 is SYGVNS in the germline V gene. This CDR3 spans 13 amino acids. Trimming took 6 bases from V and 11 from J, leaving 14 bases between them. Written as DNA, the CDR3 is TGTGCCAGCAGCTGGGAGGGTAGAGCACCCCTCCACTTT. Translating it yields CASSWEGRAPLHF.

The CDR3, as DNA: TGTGCCAGCAGCGCGGGACAGGGATATTCTCAGCCCCAGCATTTT. Translation gives CASSAGQGYSQPQHF. J is TRBJ1-5 and V is TRBV5-6; 9 positions agree with TRBD1. From germline, CDR1 is SGHDT and CDR2 YYEEEE. J was trimmed by 6 bases and V by 4 bases; bases with no gene match: 8. CDR3 length: 15 amino acids. Variable domain in full (rest from reference TRBV5-6 and TRBJ1-5): DAGVTQSPTHLIKTRGQQVTLRCSPKSGHDTVSWYQQALGQGPQFIFQYYEEEERQRGNFPDRFSGHQFPNYSSELNVNALLLGDSALYLCASSAGQGYSQPQHFGDGTRLSIL.

A few counts support this clonotype. V and J are TRBV29-1 and TRBJ2-1, with 10 bases lining up with TRBD2. CDR3 length: 13 amino acids. Germline V gene lookup returns CDR1 SQVTM and CDR2 ANQGSEA. The J segment lost 4 bases and the V segment lost 6 bases, leaving 3 bases of the junction unmatched. CDR3 amino acids: CSVRTSGYNEQFF. The CDR3 region has the DNA TGCAGCGTGAGGACTAGCGGTTACAATGAGCAGTTCTTC.

With respect to this clonotype: One junction end does not reproduce the germline sequence, and a read error may be involved. V usage is TRBV18 and J usage is TRBJ2-5; D remains unclear. Germline V CDR1 and CDR2: KGHSH, LQKENI. The CDR3 is 16 residues long. In nucleotides, the CDR3 is TGTGCCAGCTCTCCACCCAACGCGGCCACCCAAGAGACCCAGTACTTC. Protein sequence: CASSPPNAATQETQYF.

This clonotype was counted a few times. The chain uses TRBV15 and TRBJ2-5; no definite D call. Germline V lookup: CDR1 LNHNV, CDR2 YYDKDF (reference sequence). The germline V and J ends were trimmed by 0 bases and 1 base, with 9 bases remaining between them. The CDR3 consists of 15 residues. The CDR3 is CATSRDPSSQETQYF. CDR3 DNA sequence: TGTGCCACCAGCAGAGATCCCAGCAGCCAAGAGACCCAGTACTTC. Looking up the rest from reference TRBV15 and TRBJ2-5 gives the full variable domain: DAMVIQNPRYQVTQFGKPVTLSCSQTLNHNVMYWYQQKSSQAPKLLFHYYDKDFNNEADTPDNFQSRRPNTSFCFLDIRSPGLGDTAMYLCATSRDPSSQETQYFGPGTRLLVL.

The chain recombines TRBV24-1 with TRBJ2-3; D gene uncertain. The CDR3 has 13 amino acids. The V gene lost 3 bases and the J gene lost 5 bases, with 8 bases spanning the gap. Germline loops: CDR1 KGHDR, CDR2 SFDVKD. The CDR3 spells CATSDTLRDTQYF. The CDR3 nucleotides are TGTGCCACCAGTGATACACTCAGAGATACGCAGTATTTT.

The chain carries TRBV6-2 or TRBV6-3 and TRBJ2-2; tentative D call: TRBD1 (5 bases). This CDR3 is 13 amino acids long. The V end lost 8 bases, the J end lost 4 bases, and 11 bases lay between the germline ends. Germline loops: CDR1 MNHEY, CDR2 SVGEGT. The CDR3 reads CASHDRPTGELFF. The CDR3 nucleotides are TGTGCCAGCCACGACAGACCCACCGGGGAGCTGTTTTTT.

This chain uses TRBV3-1 with TRBJ1-1, with D uncertain. The CDR3 is 14 amino acids. CDR1 is LGHDT, CDR2 YNNKEL, per germline (reference sequence). V was clipped by 7 bases and J by 1 base, with 13 bases between them. The CDR3 DNA sequence: TGTGCCAGCACCCCAAAGACGGCGAACACTGAAGCTTTCTTT. Its protein is CASTPKTANTEAFF.

CDR3 in DNA: TGTGCCAGCAGTCGCCCGGACAGAGCCTACAATGAGCAGTTCTTC. It specifies CASSRPDRAYNEQFF. The chain carries TRBV6-1 and TRBJ2-1; D might be TRBD1 (6 bases). Trimming took 5 bases from V and 2 from J, leaving 13 bases between them. Germline assignment: CDR1 MNHNS and CDR2 SASEGT. The CDR3 spans 15 residues.

The gene calls are TRBV6-5 and TRBJ1-2; no firm D call. V gave up 0 bases and J gave up 0 bases, with 11 bases separating them. CDR3 size: 16 residues. Looked up from germline, CDR1 is MNHEY and CDR2 is SVGAGI. The CDR3 nucleotides read TGTGCCAGCAGTTACTCGAGTAGGGCAGCTAACTATGGCTACACCTTC. It translates to CASSYSSRAANYGYTF.

V usage is TRBV4-3 and J usage is TRBJ1-4; D ambiguous. Germline-derived CDR1 and CDR2 are LGHNA and YSLEER. V was pared by 0 bases and J by 1 base, with 6 bases between. The CDR3 length is 15 residues. In DNA, the CDR3 is TGCGCCAGCAGCCAAGATACGAGAACTAATGAAAAACTGTTTTTT. Its translation: CASSQDTRTNEKLFF.

The V and J genes are TRBV7-9 and TRBJ1-2; a weak D match, TRBD1 (6 bases). The CDR3 spans 12 residues. Germline lookup yields CDR1 SEHNR and CDR2 FQNEAQ (reference sequence). V gave up 2 bases and J gave up 8 bases, with 9 bases separating them. CDR3 amino acids: CASSLTGTGYTF. Written as DNA, the CDR3 is TGTGCCAGCAGCTTAACAGGGACGGGCTACACCTTC.

V gene TRBV6-2 or TRBV6-3 combines with J gene TRBJ2-7; TRBD2 aligns across 8 bases. Germline CDR1 MNHEY, CDR2 SVGEGT. V lost 2 bases to trimming and J lost 2 bases; unmatched junction nucleotides: 5. This CDR3 has 15 amino acids. The CDR3 is CASSYRLAITYEQYF. The CDR3 coding sequence is TGTGCCAGCAGTTACCGACTAGCGATCACCTACGAGCAGTACTTC.

The J gene is TRBJ2-5, the V gene TRBV6-2 or TRBV6-3; D is perhaps TRBD2 (5 bases). Germline CDR1 reads MNHEY; CDR2 reads SVGEGT. This CDR3 is built from 12 residues. V was pared by 8 bases and J by 9 bases, with 16 bases between. The CDR3 nucleotides read TGTGCCAGCGGTGTGGCGAGGGTGTCCCAGTACTTC. Protein product: CASGVARVSQYF.

Many counts were recorded for this clonotype. The chain carries TRBV20-1 and TRBJ2-5; D call uncertain. This CDR3 contains 14 residues. V dropped 1 base and J dropped 4 bases, with 13 bases sitting between them. Per the germline V gene, CDR1 is DFQATT and CDR2 is SNEGSKA (reference sequence). The CDR3 reads CSARVPDGRETQYF. DNA for the CDR3: TGCAGTGCTAGAGTTCCCGACGGTCGAGAGACCCAGTACTTC.

This clonotype was seen only a few times. The chain employs TRBV11-1 and TRBJ2-1, with 13 bases matching TRBD2. The CDR3 has 18 amino acids. CDR1 is SGHAT and CDR2 is FQDESV in the germline V gene (reference sequence). The trim removed 5 bases at V and 8 bases at J, leaving 15 bases unmatched. The CDR3 protein is CASSPEIGTSGDSYEQFF. CDR3 sequence (DNA): TGTGCCAGCAGCCCGGAGATCGGGACTAGCGGGGATAGCTATGAGCAGTTCTTC.

The DNA for the CDR3 is TGTGCCAGCAGCTCGCGAACCGGGGCCAATGAGCAGTTCTTC. Translated, it gives CASSSRTGANEQFF. This chain connects TRBV7-8 to TRBJ2-1, with D perhaps matching TRBD1 or TRBD2 (5 bases each). The CDR3 is 14 amino acids. The germline CDR1 and CDR2 sequences are SGHVS and FQNEAQ. V lost 4 bases to trimming and J lost 6 bases, with 13 bases between them.

The chain employs TRBV29-1 and TRBJ2-1; 7 bases are shared with TRBD2. The CDR3 contains 14 residues. J gave up 1 base and V 4 bases, and 4 bases lay outside the gene matches. Germline CDR1 is SQVTM and CDR2 is ANQGSEA. CDR3 sequence reads: CSVARESSYNEQFF. CDR3 nucleotide sequence: TGCAGCGTTGCGCGGGAGTCGTCCTACAATGAGCAGTTCTTC.

This clonotype came up a few times. The chain has TRBV18 and TRBJ2-7, with D perhaps TRBD1 (6 bases). This CDR3 contains 13 residues. The V and J ends lost 5 bases and 3 bases respectively, with 11 bases between them. Germline values: CDR1 KGHSH, CDR2 LQKENI. In nucleotides, the CDR3 is TGTGCCAGCTCAGATGGACAGCTCTACGAGCAGTACTTC. Protein product: CASSDGQLYEQYF. The whole variable domain, remainder taken from reference TRBV18 and TRBJ2-7, is NAGVMQNPRHLVRRRGQEARLRCSPMKGHSHVYWYRQLPEEGLKFMVYLQKENIIDESGMPKERFSAEFPKEGPSILRIQQVVRGDSAAYFCASSDGQLYEQYFGPGTRLTVT.